This T cell receptor (beta chain) is drawn from a study of control samples from healthy donors and cancer patients. Between the trimmed V and J ends, which lost 1 base and 8 bases, there was a span of 17 bases. This CDR3 is built from 16 residues. Germline V lookup: CDR1 MGHRA, CDR2 YSYEKL. Sequencing was performed with immunoSEQ multiplex PCR; in TCRdb, only in-frame clones are kept and a portion is missing. Of over 120,000 clones listed, around 92% are singletons. The TCR originated in a man aged 25-40 years in good health. Specimen: blood. V gene TRBV4-1 combines with J gene TRBJ1-4; possible D gene TRBD1, 6 bases. The CDR3 here is CASSQAEGQGWEKLFF. For the CDR3, the DNA is TGCGCCAGCAGCCAAGCAGAAGGGCAGGGGTGGGAAAAACTGTTTTTT.